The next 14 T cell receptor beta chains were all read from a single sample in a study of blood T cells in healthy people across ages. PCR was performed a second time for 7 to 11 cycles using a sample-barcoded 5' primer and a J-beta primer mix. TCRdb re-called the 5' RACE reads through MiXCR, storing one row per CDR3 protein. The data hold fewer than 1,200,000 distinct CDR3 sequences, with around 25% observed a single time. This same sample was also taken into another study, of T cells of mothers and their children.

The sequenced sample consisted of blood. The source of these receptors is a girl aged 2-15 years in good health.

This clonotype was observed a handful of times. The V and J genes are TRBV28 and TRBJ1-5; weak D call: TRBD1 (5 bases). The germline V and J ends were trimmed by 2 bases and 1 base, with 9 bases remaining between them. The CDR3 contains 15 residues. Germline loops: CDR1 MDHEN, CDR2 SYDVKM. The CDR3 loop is CASSLGRGSNQPQHF. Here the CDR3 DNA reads TGTGCCAGCAGTTTAGGCCGGGGCAGCAATCAGCCCCAGCATTTT.

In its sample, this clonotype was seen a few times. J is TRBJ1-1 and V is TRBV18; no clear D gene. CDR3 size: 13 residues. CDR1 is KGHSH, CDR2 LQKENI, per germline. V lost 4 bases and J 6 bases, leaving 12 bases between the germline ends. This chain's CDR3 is CASSRAGIAEAFF. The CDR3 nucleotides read TGTGCCAGCTCACGAGCGGGAATCGCTGAAGCTTTCTTT. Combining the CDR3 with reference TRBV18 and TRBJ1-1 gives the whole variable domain NAGVMQNPRHLVRRRGQEARLRCSPMKGHSHVYWYRQLPEEGLKFMVYLQKENIIDESGMPKERFSAEFPKEGPSILRIQQVVRGDSAAYFCASSRAGIAEAFFGQGTRLTVV.

This CDR3 is CSGLGGAGGPDEQYF. The CDR3 bases are TGCAGCGGCTTAGGCGGAGCGGGAGGGCCGGACGAGCAGTACTTC. The V and J genes are TRBV29-1 and TRBJ2-7; 10 bases are shared with TRBD2. This CDR3 is built from 15 residues. V lost 7 bases, J lost 5 bases, and 14 bases stayed unmatched. Per germline, CDR1 SQVTM and CDR2 ANQGSEA.

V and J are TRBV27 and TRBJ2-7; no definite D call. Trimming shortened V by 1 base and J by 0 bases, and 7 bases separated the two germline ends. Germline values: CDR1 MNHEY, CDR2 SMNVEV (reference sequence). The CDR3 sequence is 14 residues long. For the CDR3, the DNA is TGTGCCAGCAGTTTATTTGGGAACTCCTACGAGCAGTACTTC. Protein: CASSLFGNSYEQYF.

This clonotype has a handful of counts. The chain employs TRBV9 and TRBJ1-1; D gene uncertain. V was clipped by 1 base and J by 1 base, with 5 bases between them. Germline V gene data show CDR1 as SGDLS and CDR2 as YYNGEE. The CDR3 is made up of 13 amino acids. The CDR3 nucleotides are TGTGCCAGCAGCGTAATGGGGAACACTGAAGCTTTCTTT. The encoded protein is CASSVMGNTEAFF.

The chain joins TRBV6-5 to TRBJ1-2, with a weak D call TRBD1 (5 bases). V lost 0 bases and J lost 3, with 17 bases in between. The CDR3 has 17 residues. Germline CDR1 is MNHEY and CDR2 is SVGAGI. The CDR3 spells CASSYSTSGRFYYGYTF. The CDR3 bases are TGTGCCAGCAGTTACTCGACTTCAGGGCGGTTTTACTATGGCTACACCTTC.

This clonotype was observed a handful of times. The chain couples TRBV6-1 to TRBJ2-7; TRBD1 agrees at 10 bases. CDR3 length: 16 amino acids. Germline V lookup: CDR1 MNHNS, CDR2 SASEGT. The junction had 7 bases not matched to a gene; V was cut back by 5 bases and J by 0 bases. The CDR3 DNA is TGTGCCAGCAGTAGACAGGGGGCGCCCAGCTCCTACGAGCAGTACTTC. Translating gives CASSRQGAPSSYEQYF.

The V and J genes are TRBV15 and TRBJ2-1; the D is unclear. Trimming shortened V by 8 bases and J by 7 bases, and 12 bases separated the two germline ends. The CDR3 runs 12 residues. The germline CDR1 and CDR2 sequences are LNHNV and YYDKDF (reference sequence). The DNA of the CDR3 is TGTGCCACCGTAGGCCTCGAAAATGAGCAGTTCTTC. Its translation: CATVGLENEQFF.

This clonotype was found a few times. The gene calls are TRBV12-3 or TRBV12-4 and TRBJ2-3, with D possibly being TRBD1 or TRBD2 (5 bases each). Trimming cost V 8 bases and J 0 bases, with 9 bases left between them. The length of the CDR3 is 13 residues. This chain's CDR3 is CASGDLSTDTQYF. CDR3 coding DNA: TGTGCCAGCGGGGACCTTAGCACAGATACGCAGTATTTT.

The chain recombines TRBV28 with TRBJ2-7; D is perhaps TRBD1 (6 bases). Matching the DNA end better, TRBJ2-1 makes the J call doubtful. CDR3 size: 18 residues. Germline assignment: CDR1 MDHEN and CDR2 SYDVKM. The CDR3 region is CASSQPFTGFGILTEQFF. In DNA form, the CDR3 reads TGTGCCAGCAGTCAGCCCTTTACAGGGTTTGGGATTTTAACTGAGCAGTTCTTC.

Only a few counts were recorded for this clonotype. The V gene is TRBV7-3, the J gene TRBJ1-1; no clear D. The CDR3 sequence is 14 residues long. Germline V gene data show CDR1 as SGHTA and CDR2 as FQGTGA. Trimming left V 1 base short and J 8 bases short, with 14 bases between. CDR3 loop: CASSLRGSGTEAFF. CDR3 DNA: TGTGCCAGCAGCTTAAGAGGGTCGGGCACCGAAGCTTTCTTT.

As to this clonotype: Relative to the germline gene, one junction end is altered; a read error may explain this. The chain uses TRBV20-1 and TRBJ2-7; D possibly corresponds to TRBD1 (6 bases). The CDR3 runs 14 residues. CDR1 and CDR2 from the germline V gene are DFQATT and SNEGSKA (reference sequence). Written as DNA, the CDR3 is TGCAGTGCTAGAGATCTGCAGGGGACCCACGAACAGTACTTC. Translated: CSARDLQGTHEQYF.

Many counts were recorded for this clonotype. The CDR3 nucleotides read TGCGCCAGCAGCTTAGCGACAGGGGAGGAGACCCAGTACTTC. This gives the protein CASSLATGEETQYF. This chain joins TRBV5-1 and TRBJ2-5, with TRBD1 matching over 8 bases. The CDR3 loop spans 14 amino acids. V was pared by 2 bases and J by 5 bases, with 5 bases of the junction left unmatched. Germline lookup yields CDR1 SGHRS and CDR2 YFSETQ.

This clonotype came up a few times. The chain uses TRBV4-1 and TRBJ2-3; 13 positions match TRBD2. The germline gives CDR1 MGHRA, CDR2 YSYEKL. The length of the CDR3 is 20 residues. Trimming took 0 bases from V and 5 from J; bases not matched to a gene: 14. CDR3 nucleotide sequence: TGCGCCAGCAGCCAAGAGGGGCCAGGGACTAGCGGGAATAAGGTAGATACGCAGTATTTT. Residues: CASSQEGPGTSGNKVDTQYF.